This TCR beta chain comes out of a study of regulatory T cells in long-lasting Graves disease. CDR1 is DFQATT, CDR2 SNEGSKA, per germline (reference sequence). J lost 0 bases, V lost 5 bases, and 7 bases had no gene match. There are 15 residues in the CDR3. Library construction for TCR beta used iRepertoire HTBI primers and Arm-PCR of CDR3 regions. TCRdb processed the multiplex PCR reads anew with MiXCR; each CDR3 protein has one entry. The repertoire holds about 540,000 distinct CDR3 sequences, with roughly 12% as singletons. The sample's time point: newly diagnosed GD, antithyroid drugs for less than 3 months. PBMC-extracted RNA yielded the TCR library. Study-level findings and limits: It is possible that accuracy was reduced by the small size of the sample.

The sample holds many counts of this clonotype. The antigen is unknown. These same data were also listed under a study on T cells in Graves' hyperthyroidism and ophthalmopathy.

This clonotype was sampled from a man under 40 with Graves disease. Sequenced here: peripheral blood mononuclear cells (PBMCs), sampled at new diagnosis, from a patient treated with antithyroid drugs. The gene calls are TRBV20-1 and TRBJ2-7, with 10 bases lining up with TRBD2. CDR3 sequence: CSAFYSGGNSYEQYF. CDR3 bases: TGCAGTGCTTTTTATAGCGGGGGGAACTCCTACGAGCAGTACTTC.